The rows below give T cell receptor beta chains drawn from one sample of a study of kidney transplant recipient with SARS-CoV-2 infection. TCRdb re-derived calls from the reads in MiXCR, one entry per CDR3 protein. The sample consists of approximately 240,000 distinct CDR3 sequences, around 26% of them appearing once. The sample here was a blood sample, taken at baseline and on roughly day 120 from a kidney transplant recipient. The receptors were gathered from a male patient in his thirties who had COVID-19 and was a kidney transplant recipient. The T cells may partly be graft donor cells. The CDR3 runs from the conserved cysteine through the conserved F or W. Each record gives: clone size, D gene, V gene, CDR3 length, J gene, CDR3 protein, CDR3 DNA. D genes are given only for firm matches. A clone size is listed for some rows: how often the clone was seen (once, few, many), or a class if it is expanded.

many	TRBD2	TRBV7-6	14	TRBJ2-7	CASSFQAGTYEQYF	TGTGCCAGCAGCTTCCAAGCGGGAACGTACGAGCAGTACTTC
many	.	TRBV4-3	13	TRBJ2-5	CASSQDNEETQYF	TGCGCCAGCAGCCAAGATAACGAAGAGACCCAGTACTTC
many	.	TRBV2	14	TRBJ1-4	CASGKGSTEEKLFF	TGTGCCAGCGGAAAGGGGTCCACGGAGGAAAAACTGTTTTTT
many	TRBD2	TRBV9	15	TRBJ2-1	CASSVRTSGSNEQFF	TGTGCCAGCAGCGTCCGGACTAGCGGGAGTAATGAGCAGTTCTTC
many	.	TRBV10-1	17	TRBJ1-2	CASSIGERSRKTYGYTF	TGCGCCAGCAGTATAGGAGAAAGATCGCGAAAGACCTATGGCTACACCTTC
many	.	TRBV3-1	17	TRBJ2-5	CASSTCRPISFSETQYF	TGTGCCAGCAGCACATGTCGTCCCATTTCTTTCTCTGAGACCCAGTACTTC
many	.	TRBV5-6	12	TRBJ2-7	CASSFDIYEQYF	TGTGCCAGCAGCTTTGACATCTACGAGCAGTACTTC
few	TRBD1	TRBV30	14	TRBJ2-1	CAWTRDSSYNEQFF	TGTGCCTGGACGAGGGACAGCTCCTACAATGAGCAGTTCTTC
many	.	TRBV11-2	15	TRBJ2-1	CASSLSVSSYNEQFF	TGTGCCAGCAGCTTATCAGTGAGCTCCTACAATGAGCAGTTCTTC
many	.	TRBV30	16	TRBJ1-2	CAWCRRRYRKTYGYTF	TGTGCCTGGTGTCGTAGGCGTTATAGAAAGACCTATGGCTACACCTTC
many	.	TRBV9	16	TRBJ2-1	CASSVDRGSGYNEQFF	TGTGCCAGCAGCGTAGATAGAGGAAGCGGGTACAATGAGCAGTTCTTC
many	.	TRBV12-3/TRBV12-4	16	TRBJ2-2	CASSPRFRGETGELFF	TGTGCCAGCAGTCCCCGGTTCAGGGGGGAGACCGGGGAGCTGTTTTTT
many	TRBD1	TRBV13	15	TRBJ1-2	CASSLRGQVNYGYTF	TGTGCCAGCAGCTTACGTGGACAGGTTAACTATGGCTACACCTTC
many	.	TRBV30	16	TRBJ1-2	CAWHQRRYRKTYGYTF	TGTGCCTGGCATCAGCGGCGTTATAGAAAGACCTATGGCTACACCTTC
.	TRBD2	TRBV10-3	15	TRBJ2-1	CAIIPGGRSYNEQFF	TGTGCCATCATTCCCGGCGGGAGGTCCTACAATGAGCAGTTCTTC
.	.	TRBV2	13	TRBJ2-2	CASKRSGSGGLFF	TGTGCCAGCAAGAGGTCGGGGTCCGGGGGGCTGTTCTTT
many	TRBD1	TRBV7-9	16	TRBJ1-3	CASSLALTGRGNTIYF	TGTGCCAGCAGCTTAGCCCTGACAGGGAGGGGAAACACCATATATTTT
few	.	TRBV3-1	17	TRBJ2-5	CASSLMSPISFSETQYF	TGTGCCAGCAGCCTTATGAGTCCCATTTCTTTCTCTGAGACCCAGTACTTC
many	TRBD1	TRBV7-2	17	TRBJ1-5	CASSSGGTVLGVEAQHF	TGTGCCAGCAGCTCAGGGGGGACTGTTCTGGGAGTGGAGGCCCAGCATTTT
.	TRBD2	TRBV12-3/TRBV12-4	15	TRBJ2-5	CASRSLAGGAETQYF	TGTGCCAGCAGATCCCTAGCGGGAGGCGCGGAGACCCAGTACTTC
many	TRBD2	TRBV28	15	TRBJ2-7	CASSFREGSSYEQYF	TGTGCCAGCAGTTTCCGGGAGGGTTCTTCCTACGAGCAGTACTTC
many	.	TRBV2	13	TRBJ1-2	CASSLGINYGYTF	TGTGCCAGCAGTCTCGGAATTAACTATGGCTACACCTTC
few	TRBD2	TRBV4-1	16	TRBJ2-2	CASSTRSGRITGELFF	TGCGCCAGCAGCACCCGGAGCGGGAGAATCACCGGGGAGCTGTTTTTT
many	.	TRBV7-2	13	TRBJ1-2	CASSVQGLVGYTF	TGTGCCAGCAGCGTACAGGGACTAGTCGGCTACACCTTC
many	.	TRBV4-1	14	TRBJ1-4	CASSQLGGEEKLFF	TGCGCCAGCAGCCAACTGGGGGGCGAAGAAAAACTGTTTTTT
many	.	TRBV16	17	TRBJ1-2	CASSESLVVRKTYGYTF	TGTGCCAGCAGCGAGTCATTGGTCGTTAGAAAGACCTATGGCTACACCTTC
few	.	TRBV5-1	13	TRBJ1-1	CASSTDTNTEAFF	TGCGCCAGCAGCACCGACACGAACACTGAAGCTTTCTTT
.	.	TRBV5-1	20	TRBJ2-1	CASSSFGGGAPGSRYNEQFF	TGCGCCAGCAGCTCCTTTGGTGGGGGGGCTCCGGGGTCCCGTTACAATGAGCAGTTCTTC
.	TRBD2	TRBV7-8	20	TRBJ2-1	CASSGRGGGRDPLAYNEQFF	TGTGCCAGCAGCGGCCGGGGGGGCGGGAGGGATCCACTAGCCTACAATGAGCAGTTCTTC
many	.	TRBV6-5	17	TRBJ1-2	CASSLVQECRKTYGYTF	TGTGCCAGCAGTCTAGTGCAGGAATGTAGAAAGACCTATGGCTACACCTTC
many	.	TRBV15	20	TRBJ1-5	CATSRESPRPLNGGHQPQHF	TGTGCCACCAGCAGAGAATCTCCCAGGCCATTAAACGGAGGCCATCAGCCCCAGCATTTT
few	.	TRBV5-8	16	TRBJ1-2	CASFSFHPRKTYGYTF	TGTGCCAGCTTTTCATTTCATCCACGAAAGACCTATGGCTACACCTTC
many	TRBD1	TRBV2	12	TRBJ1-6	CASGTANSPLHF	TGTGCCAGCGGGACAGCTAATTCACCCCTCCACTTT
.	TRBD2	TRBV20-1	16	TRBJ2-1	CSARGVGRAWTNEQFF	TGCAGTGCTAGAGGGGTCGGGAGGGCTTGGACAAATGAGCAGTTCTTC
.	TRBD2	TRBV5-4	18	TRBJ2-3	CASSQVGLTSGSTDTQYF	TGTGCCAGCAGCCAAGTTGGGCTGACTAGCGGTAGCACAGATACGCAGTATTTT
many	.	TRBV2	13	TRBJ1-6	CASSEVQGPPLHF	TGTGCCAGCAGTGAAGTCCAAGGTCCACCCCTCCACTTT
.	TRBD2	TRBV27	15	TRBJ2-1	CASSLAGGSSNEQFF	TGTGCCAGCAGTTTAGCGGGCGGGAGCTCCAATGAGCAGTTCTTC
.	.	TRBV6-8	17	TRBJ1-2	CASSRSRRSRKAYGYTF	TGTGCCAGCAGTAGATCAAGACGCTCTAGAAAGGCCTATGGCTACACCTTC
many	.	TRBV25-1	17	TRBJ1-2	CASSSGLELGKTYGYTF	TGTGCCAGCAGTAGTGGATTAGAACTGGGAAAGACCTATGGCTACACCTTC
many	.	TRBV7-2	16	TRBJ2-7	CASSPVGGGETYEQYF	TGTGCCAGCAGCCCCGTGGGGGGAGGCGAGACATACGAGCAGTACTTC
many	TRBD1	TRBV30	13	TRBJ1-2	CAWSVDRAFGYTF	TGTGCCTGGAGTGTCGACAGGGCGTTTGGCTACACCTTC
few	.	TRBV2	15	TRBJ2-6	CASSEWSTGANVLTF	TGTGCCAGCAGTGAATGGAGCACTGGGGCCAACGTCCTGACTTTC
many	.	TRBV7-2	16	TRBJ1-1	CASSLALWGLGTEAFF	TGTGCCAGCAGCTTAGCGCTGTGGGGTTTAGGCACTGAAGCTTTCTTT